This TCR beta chain originates from a study of OX40 agonist ivuxolimab in advanced cancers. Turning to the study itself: Ivuxolimab was administered intravenously to patients at 0.01 to 10 mg/kg every 2 weeks. General study findings and limits: Among the lowest peripheral clonal expansion occurred in 0.1-3.0 mg/kg partial responders.

Profiled with immunoSEQ multiplex PCR; TCRdb holds only in-frame clones, not every one. The table shows 70,000 to 75,000 clones, with 65% to 90% occurring only once. Blood samples were obtained at baseline, cycle 4 day 1, and cycle 7 day 1. This clone has a single count. Its antigen is not known. This TCR came from an adult with an advanced solid tumor such as melanoma, head and neck, liver or kidney cancer. This material consisted of CD4+ or CD8+ T cells sorted from blood, taken in a trial of the OX40 agonist ivuxolimab.

The DNA of the CDR3 is TGTGCCAGCAGCCCCGGACAGGGGGTGTACAATGAGCAGTTCTTC. The encoded protein is CASSPGQGVYNEQFF. The chain links TRBV5-4 to TRBJ2-1, with 10 bases lining up with TRBD1. The trim removed 4 bases at V and 4 bases at J, leaving 5 bases unmatched. The CDR3 contains 15 residues. From germline, CDR1 is SGHNT and CDR2 YYREEE (reference sequence).